This passage covers 27 T cell receptor beta chains from one sample sequenced in a study of shared clonotypes between healthy human individuals. Some clones are missing from TCRdb's copy, which holds only in-frame ones; the method was immunoSEQ multiplex PCR. The table has more than 2,000,000 clones, approximately 90% seen once; the top ten hold around 0.14%. Sample: naive CD4+ T cells sorted from blood. The subset denotes: CD45RA+ positively selected. These receptors all stem from a man aged 18 to 29 in good health.

The chain is built from TRBV5-6 and TRBJ1-1; D call uncertain. V lost 4 bases, J lost 1 base, and 5 bases lay in between. Germline values: CDR1 SGHDT, CDR2 YYEEEE. The length of the CDR3 is 12 residues. The DNA for the CDR3 is TGTGCCAGCAGCCGAACGAACACTGAAGCTTTCTTT. Its translation: CASSRTNTEAFF.

The V gene is TRBV4-3, the J gene TRBJ1-2; TRBD1 matches 9 bases. Germline CDR1 LGHNA, CDR2 YSLEER. V shed 4 bases and J 2 bases; nucleotides not matched to a gene: 2. This CDR3 is 14 amino acids long. CDR3: CASSRDRANYGYTF. DNA for the CDR3: TGCGCCAGCAGCCGGGACAGGGCGAACTATGGCTACACCTTC.

This clone was recorded only once. This sequence joins TRBV27 and TRBJ2-2; unclear D gene. V lost 6 bases, J lost 4 bases, and 15 bases lay in between. The CDR3 spans 15 residues. Germline-derived CDR1 and CDR2 are MNHEY and SMNVEV (reference sequence). In DNA, the CDR3 is TGTGCCAGCAGCATCCGGGCCCCGGGCACCGGGGAGCTGTTTTTT. Translating gives CASSIRAPGTGELFF.

The chain carries TRBV7-9 and TRBJ1-1, with 9 bases that match TRBD1. The CDR3 has 15 amino acids. The germline CDR1 and CDR2 sequences are SEHNR and FQNEAQ (reference sequence). The V and J ends lost 1 base and 3 bases, in that order; junction bases with no gene match: 3. Here the CDR3 DNA reads TGTGCCAGCAGCTTAGGGGACAGGGAACACACTGAAGCTTTCTTT. Protein product: CASSLGDREHTEAFF. The whole variable domain, remainder taken from reference TRBV7-9 and TRBJ1-1, is DTGVSQNPRHKITKRGQNVTFRCDPISEHNRLYWYRQTLGQGPEFLTYFQNEAQLEKSRLLSDRFSAERPKGSFSTLEIQRTEQGDSAMYLCASSLGDREHTEAFFGQGTRLTVV.

This chain uses TRBV5-6 with TRBJ2-7, with 8 positions matching TRBD1. The germline V gene encodes CDR1 SGHDT and CDR2 YYEEEE. V was clipped by 4 bases and J by 2 bases; unmatched bases: 5. The CDR3 extends over 14 amino acids. The CDR3 region is CASSLTGGTYEQYF. DNA for the CDR3: TGTGCCAGCAGCCTCACAGGGGGAACCTACGAGCAGTACTTC.

The chain carries TRBV5-6 and TRBJ2-7; 7 positions agree with TRBD1. This CDR3 region has 17 residues. Germline values: CDR1 SGHDT, CDR2 YYEEEE. Unmatched junction bases numbered 12, after V lost 1 base and J lost 2 bases. The CDR3 here is CASSLLTVRGNPYEQYF. CDR3 sequence (DNA): TGTGCCAGCAGCTTGCTTACCGTCAGGGGGAACCCCTACGAGCAGTACTTC. Combining the CDR3 with reference TRBV5-6 and TRBJ2-7 gives the whole variable domain DAGVTQSPTHLIKTRGQQVTLRCSPKSGHDTVSWYQQALGQGPQFIFQYYEEEERQRGNFPDRFSGHQFPNYSSELNVNALLLGDSALYLCASSLLTVRGNPYEQYFGPGTRLTVT.

The CDR3 reads CASSLGLGAKIYEQYF. DNA for the CDR3: TGTGCCAGCAGCTTAGGTCTGGGCGCAAAGATCTACGAGCAGTACTTC. The J gene is TRBJ2-7, the V gene TRBV11-2; D remains ambiguous. The V gene's germline CDR1 is SGHAT and CDR2 FQNNGV. The length of the CDR3 is 16 residues. The ends were cut back, 1 base at V and 3 bases at J, with 16 bases in the middle.

This chain connects TRBV9 to TRBJ2-5; 15 positions agree with TRBD2. Germline V gene sequence: CDR1 SGDLS, CDR2 YYNGEE. CDR3 length: 18 amino acids. V was pared by 3 bases and J by 1 base, with 7 bases of the junction left unmatched. The CDR3, as DNA: TGTGCCAGCAGCGCAGGTGGACTAGCGGGGGGGAGCCAAGAGACCCAGTACTTC. It codes for CASSAGGLAGGSQETQYF.

The chain combines TRBV30 with TRBJ2-3; TRBD2 is a possible D gene (6 bases). The CDR3 loop spans 13 amino acids. CDR1 and CDR2 (germline): GTSNPN, SVGIG (reference sequence). Between the trimmed V and J ends, which lost 7 bases and 0 bases, there was a span of 11 bases. Written as DNA, the CDR3 is TGTGCCTCGGCCCGGGGGAGCACAGATACGCAGTATTTT. Protein product: CASARGSTDTQYF.

The chain has TRBV5-4 and TRBJ2-1; 9 nucleotides agree with TRBD2. The CDR3 sequence is 20 residues long. The germline V gene encodes CDR1 SGHNT and CDR2 YYREEE (reference sequence). V trimming: 4 bases; J trimming: 6 bases; junction bases outside the gene matches: 23. The CDR3 is CASSTTGTSRGERLPNEQFF. For the CDR3, the DNA is TGTGCCAGCAGCACTACCGGGACTAGCAGGGGGGAGAGGCTTCCCAATGAGCAGTTCTTC.

The chain combines TRBV18 with TRBJ2-1, with 8 bases fitting TRBD1. The CDR3 runs to 15 residues. J gave up 9 bases and V 0 bases, and 7 bases lay outside the gene matches. Germline V gene lookup returns CDR1 KGHSH and CDR2 LQKENI. DNA for the CDR3: TGTGCCAGCTCACCACCGGGACAGGAGATGGGTGAGCAGTTCTTC. It is translated as CASSPPGQEMGEQFF.

Worth noting for this clone: Other nucleotide sequences from this sample produce the same CDR3. The chain is built from TRBV7-9 and TRBJ2-5; 7 bases are shared with TRBD1. Germline loops: CDR1 SEHNR, CDR2 FQNEAQ (reference sequence). V gave up 5 bases and J gave up 0 bases; unmatched junction bases: 3. CDR3 length: 14 amino acids. CDR3 coding DNA: TGTGCCAGCAGCCCAGGGACAGACCAAGAGACCCAGTACTTC. Translating gives CASSPGTDQETQYF.

The J gene is TRBJ2-3, the V gene TRBV5-1; 13 nucleotides line up with TRBD2. The germline gives CDR1 SGHRS, CDR2 YFSETQ. After removal of 4 bases from V and 2 bases from J, the junction contained 10 bases not matched to a gene. The CDR3 extends over 18 amino acids. CDR3 sequence: CASSPDGLAGDITDTQYF. The CDR3 nucleotides read TGCGCCAGCAGCCCGGACGGACTAGCGGGGGATATCACAGATACGCAGTATTTT.

CDR3 nucleotides: TGTGCCAGCAGCTTAGCGGGACTACTTAACAATGAGCAGTTCTTC. Translation gives CASSLAGLLNNEQFF. The genes are TRBV7-9 and TRBJ2-1; 7 nucleotides line up with TRBD2. Trimming took 0 bases from V and 5 from J; bases not matched to a gene: 4. Germline loops: CDR1 SEHNR, CDR2 FQNEAQ (reference sequence). This CDR3 has 15 residues.

The CDR3: CASTGRGLESSYNSPLHF. Written as DNA, the CDR3 is TGTGCCAGCACAGGACGGGGGCTAGAAAGCTCCTATAATTCACCCCTCCACTTT. The V call is TRBV28, the J call TRBJ1-6, with D maybe TRBD1 (6 bases). Germline CDR1 is MDHEN and CDR2 is SYDVKM. The CDR3 is 18 residues long. V lost 7 bases, J lost 0 bases, and 19 bases lay in between.

The chain joins TRBV14 to TRBJ2-2; the match to TRBD1 covers 7 bases. The CDR3 runs 14 residues. CDR1 SGHDN and CDR2 FVKESK come from the germline V gene. V shed 4 bases and J 5 bases; nucleotides not matched to a gene: 4. The CDR3 region has the DNA TGTGCCAGCAGCCGCCAACAGGGGACCGGGGAGCTGTTTTTT. Its translation: CASSRQQGTGELFF.

The rearrangement uses TRBV16 and TRBJ1-1, with D possibly TRBD1 on 5 matching bases. CDR1 is KGHSY and CDR2 is FQNENV in the germline V gene. Trimming removed 2 bases from V and 3 bases from J, with 13 bases in between. The CDR3 totals 15 residues. CDR3 amino acids: CASSQNPGRYTEAFF. The CDR3, as DNA: TGTGCCAGCAGCCAAAATCCGGGACGGTACACTGAAGCTTTCTTT.

The CDR3 is CASSPRQKGYNEQFF. The CDR3, as DNA: TGTGCCAGCAGCCCACGACAGAAGGGATACAATGAGCAGTTCTTC. The genes are TRBV11-2 and TRBJ2-1; D might be TRBD1 (5 bases). CDR3 length equals 15 residues. Germline V gene sequence: CDR1 SGHAT, CDR2 FQNNGV. The V end was cut by 5 bases, the J end by 4 bases, with 15 bases between.

This clone is a singleton in its sample. J is TRBJ2-3 and V is TRBV19, with D perhaps matching TRBD2 (6 bases). Germline CDR1 LNHDA, CDR2 SQIVND (reference sequence). The length of the CDR3 is 15 residues. V dropped 4 bases and J dropped 2 bases, with 13 bases sitting between them. CDR3 region: CASSSGTRLTDTQYF. Written as DNA, the CDR3 is TGTGCCAGTAGTAGCGGGACCCGACTCACAGATACGCAGTATTTT.

This chain connects TRBV6-1 to TRBJ1-2, with 9 nucleotides matching TRBD1. CDR1 and CDR2 (germline): MNHNS, SASEGT. The CDR3 spans 14 residues. J gave up 3 bases and V 4 bases, and 3 bases lay outside the gene matches. The CDR3: CASSGQGVHYGYTF. The CDR3 bases are TGTGCCAGCAGTGGACAGGGGGTTCACTATGGCTACACCTTC.

This chain uses TRBV18 with TRBJ1-1; D is perhaps TRBD1 (6 bases). The CDR3 totals 14 residues. Germline V gene sequence: CDR1 KGHSH, CDR2 LQKENI. V lost 4 bases and J lost 3, with 12 bases in between. The CDR3 region is CASSRGAHDTEAFF. The CDR3 nucleotides read TGTGCCAGCTCACGGGGGGCGCATGACACTGAAGCTTTCTTT.

A note on this clone: Other DNA sequences in the same sample also yield this CDR3. The rearrangement joins TRBV5-1 to TRBJ2-3; D ambiguous. The CDR3 totals 13 residues. V was cut by 1 base and J by 2 bases, with 5 bases left in between. Looked up from germline, CDR1 is SGHRS and CDR2 is YFSETQ. The CDR3, as DNA: TGCGCCAGCAGCTTGTCTGACACAGATACGCAGTATTTT. This gives the protein CASSLSDTDTQYF.

The chain uses TRBV2 and TRBJ2-1; D unclear. Germline lookup yields CDR1 SNHLY and CDR2 FYNNEI. The CDR3 extends over 12 amino acids. The germline V and J ends were trimmed by 2 bases and 3 bases, with 2 bases remaining between them. CDR3 amino acids: CASSENYNEQFF. The CDR3 DNA is TGTGCCAGCAGTGAAAACTACAATGAGCAGTTCTTC.

The chain links TRBV5-5 to TRBJ2-7, with D possibly matching TRBD1 (5 bases). Trimming cost V 4 bases and J 2 bases, with 16 bases left between them. CDR1 and CDR2 (germline): SGHKS, YYEKEE (reference sequence). This CDR3 is built from 15 residues. CDR3 nucleotides: TGTGCCAGCAGCACCAACCGACAGTCCACCTACGAGCAGTACTTC. Protein product: CASSTNRQSTYEQYF.

Concerning this clone: Other DNA sequences in the sample encode the same CDR3. The V and J genes are TRBV6-1 and TRBJ1-5, with D maybe TRBD1 (6 bases). V lost 1 base and J 1 base, leaving 8 bases between the germline ends. The CDR3 covers 15 residues. Germline loops: CDR1 MNHNS, CDR2 SASEGT. CDR3: CASSEGQGSNQPQHF. The CDR3 nucleotides read TGTGCCAGCAGTGAAGGGCAGGGGAGCAATCAGCCCCAGCATTTT.

The chain employs TRBV10-3 and TRBJ2-2, with 14 bases fitting TRBD2. The CDR3 runs 17 residues. Germline V gives CDR1 ENHRY, CDR2 SYGVKD. The junction had 6 bases not matched to a gene; V was cut back by 6 bases and J by 3 bases. The DNA for the CDR3 is TGTGCCATCAGGCGACTAGCGGGGGGGCTCGACACCGGGGAGCTGTTTTTT. It encodes CAIRRLAGGLDTGELFF.

The gene calls are TRBV10-3 and TRBJ2-6; 10 nucleotides agree with TRBD2. J was trimmed by 0 bases and V by 7 bases; bases with no gene match: 9. This CDR3 comprises 18 residues. CDR1 and CDR2 (germline): ENHRY, SYGVKD. The CDR3 is CAITPASGSSSGANVLTF. As DNA, the CDR3 is TGTGCCATCACGCCGGCTAGCGGGAGCTCCTCTGGGGCCAACGTCCTGACTTTC.